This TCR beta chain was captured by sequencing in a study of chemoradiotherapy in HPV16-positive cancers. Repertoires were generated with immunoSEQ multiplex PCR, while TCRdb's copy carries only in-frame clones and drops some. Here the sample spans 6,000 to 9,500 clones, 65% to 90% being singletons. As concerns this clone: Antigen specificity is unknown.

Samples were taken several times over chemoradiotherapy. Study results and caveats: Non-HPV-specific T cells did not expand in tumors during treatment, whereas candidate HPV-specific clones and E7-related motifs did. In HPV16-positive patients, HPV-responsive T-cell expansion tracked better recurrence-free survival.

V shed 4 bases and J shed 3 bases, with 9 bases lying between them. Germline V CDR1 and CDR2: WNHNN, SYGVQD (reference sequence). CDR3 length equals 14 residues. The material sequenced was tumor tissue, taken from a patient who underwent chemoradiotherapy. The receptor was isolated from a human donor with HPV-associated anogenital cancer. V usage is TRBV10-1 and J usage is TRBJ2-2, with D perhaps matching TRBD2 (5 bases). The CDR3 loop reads CASSVMRDTGELFF. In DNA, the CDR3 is TGCGCCAGCAGTGTCATGAGGGACACCGGGGAGCTGTTTTTT.